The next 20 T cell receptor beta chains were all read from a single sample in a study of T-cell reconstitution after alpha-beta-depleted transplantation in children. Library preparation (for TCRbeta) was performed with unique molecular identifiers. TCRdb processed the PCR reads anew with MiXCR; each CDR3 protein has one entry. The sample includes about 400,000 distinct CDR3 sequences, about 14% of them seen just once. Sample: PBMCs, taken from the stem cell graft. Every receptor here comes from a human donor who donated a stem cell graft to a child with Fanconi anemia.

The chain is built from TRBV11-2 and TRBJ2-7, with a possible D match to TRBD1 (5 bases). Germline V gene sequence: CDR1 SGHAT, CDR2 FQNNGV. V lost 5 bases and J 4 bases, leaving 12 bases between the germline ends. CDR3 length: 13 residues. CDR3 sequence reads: CASSTSSGYEQYV. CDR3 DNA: TGTGCCAGCAGCACCTCCTCAGGGTACGAGCAGTACGTC.

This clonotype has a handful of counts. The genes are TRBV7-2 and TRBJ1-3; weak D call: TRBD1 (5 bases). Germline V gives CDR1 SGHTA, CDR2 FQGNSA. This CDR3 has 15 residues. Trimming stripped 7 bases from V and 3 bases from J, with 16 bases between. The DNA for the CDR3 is TGTGCCAGCACCCCCCAGGTTAGGGGTGGAAACACCATATATTTT. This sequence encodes CASTPQVRGGNTIYF.

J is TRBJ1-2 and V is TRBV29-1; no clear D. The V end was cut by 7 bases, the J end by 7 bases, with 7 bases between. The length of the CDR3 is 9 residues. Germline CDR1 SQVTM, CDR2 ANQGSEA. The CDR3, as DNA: TGCAGCGCGACCCCTGGCTACACCTTC. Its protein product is CSATPGYTF.

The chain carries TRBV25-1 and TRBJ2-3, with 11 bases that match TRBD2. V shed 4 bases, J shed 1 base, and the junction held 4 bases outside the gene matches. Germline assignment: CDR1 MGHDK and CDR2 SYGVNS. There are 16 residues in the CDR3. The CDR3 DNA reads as TGTGCCAGCAGTGGGGGGACTAGCGGAGGCACAGATACGCAGTATTTT. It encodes CASSGGTSGGTDTQYF.

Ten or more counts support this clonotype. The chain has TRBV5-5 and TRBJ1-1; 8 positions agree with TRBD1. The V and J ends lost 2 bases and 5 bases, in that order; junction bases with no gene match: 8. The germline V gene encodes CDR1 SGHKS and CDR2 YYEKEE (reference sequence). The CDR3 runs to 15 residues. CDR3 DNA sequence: TGTGCCAGCAGCTTTACAGGGGGTGGAGAAACTGAAGCTTTCTTT. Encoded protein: CASSFTGGGETEAFF.

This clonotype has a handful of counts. In DNA form, the CDR3 reads TGTGCCAGCTCACCACTAGAAGGGGTAGGCTACGAGCAGTACTTC. Its protein is CASSPLEGVGYEQYF. V gene TRBV18 combines with J gene TRBJ2-7; a possible D gene is TRBD1 (5 bases). Trimming took 1 base from V and 3 from J, leaving 13 bases between them. The CDR3 totals 15 residues. In germline, CDR1 is KGHSH, CDR2 LQKENI.

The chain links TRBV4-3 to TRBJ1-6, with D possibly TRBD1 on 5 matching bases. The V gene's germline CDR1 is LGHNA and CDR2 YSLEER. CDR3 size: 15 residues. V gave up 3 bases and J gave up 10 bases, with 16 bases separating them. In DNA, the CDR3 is TGCGCCAGCAGCCAGAACGCAGGGTATCGCTCACCCCTCCACTTT. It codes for CASSQNAGYRSPLHF.

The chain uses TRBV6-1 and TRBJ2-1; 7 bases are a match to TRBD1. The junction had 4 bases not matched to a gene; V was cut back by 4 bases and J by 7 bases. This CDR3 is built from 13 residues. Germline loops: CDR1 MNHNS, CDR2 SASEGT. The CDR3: CASSGGQENEQFF. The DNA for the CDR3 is TGTGCCAGCAGTGGCGGACAGGAAAATGAGCAGTTCTTC.

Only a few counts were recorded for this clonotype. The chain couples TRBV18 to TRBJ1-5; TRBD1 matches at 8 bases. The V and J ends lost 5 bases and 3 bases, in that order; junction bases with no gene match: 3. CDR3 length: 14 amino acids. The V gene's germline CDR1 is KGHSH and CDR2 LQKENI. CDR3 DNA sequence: TGTGCCAGCTCAGGACAGGGTCCCAATCAGCCCCAGCATTTT. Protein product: CASSGQGPNQPQHF.

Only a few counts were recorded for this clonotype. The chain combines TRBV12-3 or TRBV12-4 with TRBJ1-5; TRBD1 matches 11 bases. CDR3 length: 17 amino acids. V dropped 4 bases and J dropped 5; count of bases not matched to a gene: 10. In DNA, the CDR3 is TGTGCCAGCAGTTCCTTTGGGGGACAGGGGGATCATCAGCCCCAGCATTTT. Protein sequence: CASSSFGGQGDHQPQHF.

CDR3 amino acids: CASSDPDSRYGYTF. The DNA for the CDR3 is TGTGCCAGCAGTGATCCCGACAGTCGATATGGCTACACCTTC. The genes are TRBV25-1 and TRBJ1-2; weak D call: TRBD1 (5 bases). Germline V gene data show CDR1 as MGHDK and CDR2 as SYGVNS. With 3 bases removed from V and 5 bases from J, the gap between germline ends came to 13 bases. There are 14 residues in the CDR3.

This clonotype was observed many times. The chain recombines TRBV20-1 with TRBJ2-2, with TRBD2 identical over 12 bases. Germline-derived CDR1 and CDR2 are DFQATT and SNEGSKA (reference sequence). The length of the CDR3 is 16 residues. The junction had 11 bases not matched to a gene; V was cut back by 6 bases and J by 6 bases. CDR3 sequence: CSAPKTSGGLAGELFF. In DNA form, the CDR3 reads TGCAGTGCGCCCAAGACTAGCGGGGGACTGGCCGGGGAGCTGTTTTTT.

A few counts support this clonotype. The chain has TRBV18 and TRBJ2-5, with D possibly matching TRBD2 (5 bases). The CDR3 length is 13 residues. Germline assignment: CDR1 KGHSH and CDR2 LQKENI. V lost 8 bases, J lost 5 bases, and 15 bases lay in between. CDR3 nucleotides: TGTGCCAGCCGGGTTAGTAGCGAGGAGACCCAGTACTTC. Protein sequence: CASRVSSEETQYF.

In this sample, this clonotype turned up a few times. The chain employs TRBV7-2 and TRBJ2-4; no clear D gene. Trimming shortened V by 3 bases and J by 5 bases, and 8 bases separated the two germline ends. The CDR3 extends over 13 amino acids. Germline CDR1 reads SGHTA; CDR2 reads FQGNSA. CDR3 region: CASSFEGQNIQYF. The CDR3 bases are TGTGCCAGCAGCTTCGAAGGGCAAAACATTCAGTACTTC. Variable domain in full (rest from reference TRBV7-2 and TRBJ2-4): GAGVSQSPSNKVTEKGKDVELRCDPISGHTALYWYRQSLGQGLEFLIYFQGNSAPDKSGLPSDRFSAERTGGSVSTLTIQRTQQEDSAVYLCASSFEGQNIQYFGAGTRLSVL.

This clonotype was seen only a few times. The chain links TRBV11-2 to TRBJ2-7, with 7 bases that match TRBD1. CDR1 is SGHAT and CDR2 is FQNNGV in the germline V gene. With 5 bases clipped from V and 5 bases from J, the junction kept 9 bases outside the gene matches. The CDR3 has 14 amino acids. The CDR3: CASSPTGKYDEQYV. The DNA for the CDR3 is TGTGCCAGCAGCCCGACAGGGAAATACGACGAGCAGTACGTC.

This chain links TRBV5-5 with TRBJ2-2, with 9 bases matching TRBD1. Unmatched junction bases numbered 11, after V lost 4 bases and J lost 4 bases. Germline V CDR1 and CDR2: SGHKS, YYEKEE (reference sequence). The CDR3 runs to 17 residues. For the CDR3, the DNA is TGTGCCAGCAGCCGAACCATCCGGGACAGGGCCACCGGGGAGCTGTTTTTT. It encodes CASSRTIRDRATGELFF. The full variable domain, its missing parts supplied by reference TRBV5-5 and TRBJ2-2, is DAGVTQSPTHLIKTRGQQVTLRCSPISGHKSVSWYQQVLGQGPQFIFQYYEKEERGRGNFPDRFSARQFPNYSSELNVNALLLGDSALYLCASSRTIRDRATGELFFGEGSRLTVL.

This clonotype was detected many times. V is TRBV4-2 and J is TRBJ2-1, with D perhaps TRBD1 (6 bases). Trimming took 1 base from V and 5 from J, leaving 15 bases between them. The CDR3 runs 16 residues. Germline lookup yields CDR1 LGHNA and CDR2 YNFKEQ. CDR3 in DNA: TGTGCCAGCAGCCAAGGCCCAGGGGAGAATGACAATGAGCAGTTCTTC. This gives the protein CASSQGPGENDNEQFF.

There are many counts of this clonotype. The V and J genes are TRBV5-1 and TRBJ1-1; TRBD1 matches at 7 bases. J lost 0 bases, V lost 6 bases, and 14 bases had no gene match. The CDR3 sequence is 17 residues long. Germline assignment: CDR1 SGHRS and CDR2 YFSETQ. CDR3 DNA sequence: TGCGCCAGCATCGGTAGGTTACAGGGGTCTATGAACACTGAAGCTTTCTTT. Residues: CASIGRLQGSMNTEAFF.

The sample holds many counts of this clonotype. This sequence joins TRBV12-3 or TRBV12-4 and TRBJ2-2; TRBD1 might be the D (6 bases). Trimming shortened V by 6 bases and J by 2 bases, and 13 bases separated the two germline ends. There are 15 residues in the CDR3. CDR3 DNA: TGTGCCAGCAGCCCTCCGGGACAAAACACCGGGGAGCTGTTTTTT. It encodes CASSPPGQNTGELFF.

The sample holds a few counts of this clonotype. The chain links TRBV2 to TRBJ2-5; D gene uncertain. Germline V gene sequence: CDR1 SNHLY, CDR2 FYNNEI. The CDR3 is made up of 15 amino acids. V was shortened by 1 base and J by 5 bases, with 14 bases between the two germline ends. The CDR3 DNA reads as TGTGCCAGCAGTGAAGAGGGCACCCCTTCTGAGACCCAGTACTTC. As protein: CASSEEGTPSETQYF.